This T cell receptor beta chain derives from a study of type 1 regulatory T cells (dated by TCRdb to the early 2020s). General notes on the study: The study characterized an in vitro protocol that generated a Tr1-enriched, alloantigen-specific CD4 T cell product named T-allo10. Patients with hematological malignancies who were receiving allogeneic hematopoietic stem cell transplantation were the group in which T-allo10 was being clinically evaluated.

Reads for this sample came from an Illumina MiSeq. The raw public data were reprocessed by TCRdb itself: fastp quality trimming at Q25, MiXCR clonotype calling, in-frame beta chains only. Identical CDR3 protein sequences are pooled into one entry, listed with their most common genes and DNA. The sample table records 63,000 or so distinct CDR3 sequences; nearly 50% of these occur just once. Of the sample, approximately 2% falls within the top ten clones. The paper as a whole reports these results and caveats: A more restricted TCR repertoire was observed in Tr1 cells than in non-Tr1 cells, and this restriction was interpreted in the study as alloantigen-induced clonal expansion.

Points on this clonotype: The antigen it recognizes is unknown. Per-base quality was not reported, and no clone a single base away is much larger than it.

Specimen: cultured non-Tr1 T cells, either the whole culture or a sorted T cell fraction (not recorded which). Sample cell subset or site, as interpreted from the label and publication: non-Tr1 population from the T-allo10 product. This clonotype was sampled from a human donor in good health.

The CDR3: CASTTGQSTDTQYF. The sequence in DNA is TGCGCCAGCACCACAGGGCAGAGCACAGATACGCAGTATTTT. The chain was built from TRBV5-1 and TRBJ2-3, and perhaps TRBD1 as D gene, on 6 matching bases. V loses 6 bases, J loses 0 bases, and the germline ends lie 11 bases apart. The germline V gene supplies CDR1 SGHRS and CDR2 YFSETQ. The CDR3 holds 14 amino acids from the cysteine to the phenylalanine. Of the read, only the CDR3 DNA is kept; its 42 bases are in frame from base 1.